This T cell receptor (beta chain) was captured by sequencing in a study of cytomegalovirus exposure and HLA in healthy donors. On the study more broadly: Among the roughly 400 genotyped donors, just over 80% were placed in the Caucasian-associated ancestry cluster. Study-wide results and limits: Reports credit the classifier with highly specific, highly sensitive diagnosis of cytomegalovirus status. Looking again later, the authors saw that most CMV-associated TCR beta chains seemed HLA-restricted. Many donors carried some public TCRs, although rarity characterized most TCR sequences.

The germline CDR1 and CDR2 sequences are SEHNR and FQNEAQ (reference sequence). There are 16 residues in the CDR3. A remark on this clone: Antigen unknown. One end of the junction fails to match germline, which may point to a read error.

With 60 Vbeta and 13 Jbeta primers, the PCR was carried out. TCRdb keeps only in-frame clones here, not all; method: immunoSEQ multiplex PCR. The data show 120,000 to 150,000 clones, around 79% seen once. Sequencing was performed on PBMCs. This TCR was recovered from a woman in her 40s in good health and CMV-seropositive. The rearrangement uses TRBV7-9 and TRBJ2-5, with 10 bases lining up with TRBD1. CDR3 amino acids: CSSSLAATGGRETQYF. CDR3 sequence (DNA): TGTTCCAGCAGCTTAGCGGCGACAGGGGGCCGGGAGACCCAGTACTTC.